The next 29 T cell receptor beta chains were all read from a single sample in a study of T cell responses to AZD1222 COVID-19 vaccine (dated by TCRdb to 2020 to 2022). Library preparation was by the immunoSEQ multiplex PCR assay. What TCRdb holds here is the immuneACCESS table cut down to in-frame rearrangements. Part of the clones is not present; checked against another copy, under half of the missing clones reflect an unresolved V gene, and the others are unexplained. Present in this sample are some 120,000 clones, around 85% of which were seen just once. The ten largest clones represent more than 3% of the sample. The time point label here, explained by the study, means: baseline before first vaccination. According to the study, the label for this sample's treatment or condition signals: meningococcal conjugate vaccine given as trial control. Sample: peripheral blood, taken on day 0 of MenACWY control vaccination. All receptors come from an adult in good health.

The chain uses TRBV29-1 and TRBJ1-1; D gene unclear. The V end lost 6 bases, the J end lost 6 bases, and 17 bases lay between the germline ends. This CDR3 is 13 amino acids long. Germline V gives CDR1 SQVTM, CDR2 ANQGSEA. In nucleotides, the CDR3 is TGCAGCGTCTCCGGTGCGGTCGGGTCTGAAGCTTTCTTT. It specifies CSVSGAVGSEAFF.

This clone was seen a handful of times. The CDR3 protein is CASSLAAILAGETQYF. CDR3 DNA sequence: TGTGCCAGCAGCTTAGCCGCAATACTAGCGGGGGAGACCCAGTACTTC. The chain links TRBV7-9 to TRBJ2-5, with 10 bases identical to TRBD2. V shed 0 bases, J shed 5 bases, and the junction held 6 bases outside the gene matches. The CDR3 sequence is 16 residues long. CDR1 and CDR2 from the germline V gene are SEHNR and FQNEAQ (reference sequence).

This chain joins TRBV3-1 (or the pseudogene TRBV3-2) and TRBJ2-3; possibly TRBD1 for D (5 bases). This CDR3 region has 13 residues. Germline values: CDR1 LGHDT, CDR2 YNNKEL (reference sequence). V was pared by 0 bases and J by 14 bases, with 15 bases between. CDR3 coding DNA: TGTGCCAGCAGCCAAGAGGCCCGGACATCTTTGTATTTT. Translation gives CASSQEARTSLYF.

The chain employs TRBV6-5 and TRBJ1-2; D perhaps matches TRBD1 (6 bases). V lost 3 bases and J lost 8, with 22 bases in between. Germline V gene sequence: CDR1 MNHEY, CDR2 SVGAGI. This CDR3 is 16 amino acids long. CDR3 DNA sequence: TGTGCCAGCAGTTATCGAAGGGACACCCGTTTTCGAGGCTACACCTTC. The encoded protein is CASSYRRDTRFRGYTF.

This clone occurred a few times. The chain carries TRBV7-2 and TRBJ2-1, with TRBD2 as a possible D gene (7 bases). Between the trimmed V and J ends, which lost 7 bases and 8 bases, there was a span of 18 bases. The CDR3 runs 14 residues. CDR1 SGHTA and CDR2 FQGNSA come from the germline V gene. The CDR3 here is CASTLRGGMHEQFF. The CDR3 DNA reads as TGTGCCAGCACACTTAGGGGGGGGATGCATGAGCAGTTCTTC.

The chain joins TRBV20-1 to TRBJ1-2; a weak D match, TRBD1 (6 bases). The CDR3 totals 11 residues. The V and J ends lost 6 bases and 11 bases respectively, with 16 bases between them. Looked up from germline, CDR1 is DFQATT and CDR2 is SNEGSKA (reference sequence). CDR3 nucleotides: TGCAGTGCCATTCAACAGGGTCAGTACACCTTC. It translates to CSAIQQGQYTF.

This clone was detected a few times. The genes are TRBV4-3 and TRBJ1-2; 8 bases map to TRBD1. CDR3 length: 15 residues. Germline V CDR1 and CDR2: LGHNA, YSLEER. The V and J ends lost 3 bases and 4 bases, in that order; junction bases with no gene match: 7. The CDR3 here is CASSQGTGPSYGYTF. For the CDR3, the DNA is TGCGCCAGCAGCCAGGGGACAGGACCTAGCTATGGCTACACCTTC.

The chain joins TRBV2 to TRBJ2-7, with D perhaps matching TRBD2 (6 bases). This CDR3 has 14 amino acids. Germline values: CDR1 SNHLY, CDR2 FYNNEI. With 3 bases removed from V and 6 bases from J, the gap between germline ends came to 15 bases. CDR3 in DNA: TGTGCCAGCAGTGAGGGGCTTCGGGGGAGCGAGCAGTACTTC. Amino acid sequence: CASSEGLRGSEQYF.

Here the CDR3 reads CASSPLGASGSEKLFF. The CDR3 DNA sequence: TGTGCCAGCTCACCACTGGGGGCATCTGGGAGTGAAAAACTGTTTTTT. The rearrangement uses TRBV18 and TRBJ1-4; D perhaps matches TRBD1 (6 bases). This CDR3 is 16 amino acids long. Germline V lookup: CDR1 KGHSH, CDR2 LQKENI. Trimming left V 1 base short and J 7 bases short, with 16 bases between.

J is TRBJ1-1 and V is TRBV10-3; D ambiguous. Trimming removed 4 bases at V and 4 bases at J, with 7 bases between. The CDR3 loop spans 12 amino acids. Looked up from germline, CDR1 is ENHRY and CDR2 is SYGVKD. CDR3 DNA sequence: TGTGCCATCAGTGTGGATCTCACTGAAGCTTTCTTT. Amino acids: CAISVDLTEAFF.

V gene TRBV6-2 or TRBV6-3 combines with J gene TRBJ2-1; no clear D. Trimming took off 5 bases at V and 7 bases at J, with 6 bases between the two ends. The CDR3 is 11 amino acids. Germline V lookup: CDR1 MNHEY, CDR2 SVGEGT. CDR3 loop: CASSPLNEQFF. The CDR3 coding sequence is TGTGCCAGCAGTCCCCTTAATGAGCAGTTCTTC.

The V gene is TRBV5-1, the J gene TRBJ2-7, with a tentative D call TRBD1 (6 bases). Looked up from germline, CDR1 is SGHRS and CDR2 is YFSETQ. V was trimmed by 4 bases and J by 3 bases, leaving 17 bases between them. CDR3 length: 15 amino acids. The CDR3, as DNA: TGCGCCAGCAGCGGGGACATAGGGTCGAACTACGAGCAGTACTTC. It yields the protein CASSGDIGSNYEQYF.

V is TRBV10-3 and J is TRBJ1-1; D not resolved. The CDR3 totals 13 residues. Trimming stripped 6 bases from V and 4 bases from J, with 12 bases between. Germline loops: CDR1 ENHRY, CDR2 SYGVKD. CDR3 sequence reads: CAIRADGGTEAFF. CDR3 bases: TGTGCCATCAGGGCGGACGGAGGCACTGAAGCTTTCTTT.

The chain is built from TRBV7-6 and TRBJ2-5, with a tentative D call TRBD1 (6 bases). Per germline, CDR1 SGHVS and CDR2 FNYEAQ. V was cut by 6 bases and J by 2 bases, with 22 bases left in between. The CDR3 is made up of 17 amino acids. DNA for the CDR3: TGTGCCAGCAGTCTCCTAGGGGGATACCTAACTCAAGAGACCCAGTACTTC. This gives the protein CASSLLGGYLTQETQYF.

This clone was counted a single time. The V and J genes are TRBV19 and TRBJ1-6; no firm D call. CDR1 is LNHDA and CDR2 is SQIVND in the germline V gene (reference sequence). This CDR3 is 14 amino acids long. V lost 3 bases to trimming and J lost 8 bases, with 11 bases between them. The CDR3 DNA follows: TGTGCCAGTAGTATCCGGGGTGAGGATTCACCCCTCCACTTT. It yields the protein CASSIRGEDSPLHF.

V gene TRBV11-2 combines with J gene TRBJ2-5; D gene unclear. The CDR3 has 14 residues. V lost 2 bases to trimming and J lost 5 bases, with 12 bases between them. CDR1 and CDR2 (germline): SGHAT, FQNNGV. CDR3 amino acids: CASSLFSSQETQYF. The DNA for the CDR3 is TGTGCCAGCAGCTTATTCAGCAGTCAGGAGACCCAGTACTTC.

This sequence joins TRBV6-5 and TRBJ1-2; TRBD1 matches at 8 bases. Trimming removed 0 bases from V and 7 bases from J; junction bases left unmatched: 7. Germline V CDR1 and CDR2: MNHEY, SVGAGI. The length of the CDR3 is 15 residues. CDR3 loop: CASSYSPGGQGGYTF. In nucleotides, the CDR3 is TGTGCCAGCAGTTACTCGCCAGGGGGCCAGGGTGGCTACACCTTC.

The chain carries TRBV7-8 and TRBJ1-6; D may be TRBD1 (5 bases). Trimming pared 1 base from V and 11 bases from J, leaving 12 bases between. Germline CDR1 is SGHVS and CDR2 is FQNEAQ. There are 14 residues in the CDR3. This chain's CDR3 is CASSLGGDGTPLHF. The CDR3 DNA reads as TGTGCCAGCAGCTTAGGCGGGGACGGAACACCCCTCCACTTT.

The genes are TRBV7-9 and TRBJ1-3; D is unclear. The CDR3 loop spans 11 amino acids. Germline-derived CDR1 and CDR2 are SEHNR and FQNEAQ (reference sequence). Trimming removed 6 bases at V and 11 bases at J, with 11 bases between. DNA for the CDR3: TGTGCCAGCAGGGAGATAGTGGCCATATATTTT. It is translated as CASREIVAIYF.

This chain joins TRBV10-2 and TRBJ1-6; 7 bases are shared with TRBD1. The CDR3 has 15 amino acids. Germline loops: CDR1 WSHSY, CDR2 SAAADI. V was pared by 6 bases and J by 6 bases, with 8 bases of the junction left unmatched. CDR3 in amino acids: CASRQTGVFNSPLHF. In DNA form, the CDR3 reads TGCGCCAGCAGACAAACAGGGGTTTTTAATTCACCCCTCCACTTT.

The chain recombines TRBV19 with TRBJ2-1, with 13 nucleotides matching TRBD2. Germline assignment: CDR1 LNHDA and CDR2 SQIVND (reference sequence). The V gene end was trimmed by 6 bases and the J gene end by 5 bases; junction bases not matched to a gene: 7. The CDR3 is 16 residues long. The CDR3 DNA reads TGTGCCAGTAGCTCCCTGACTAGCGGGGGGAACAATGAGCAGTTCTTC. It encodes CASSSLTSGGNNEQFF.

The rearrangement joins TRBV9 to TRBJ1-6; TRBD1 is a possible D gene (6 bases). Germline V gene sequence: CDR1 SGDLS, CDR2 YYNGEE. With 10 bases removed from V and 5 bases from J, the gap between germline ends came to 22 bases. This CDR3 region has 16 residues. The CDR3 DNA follows: TGTGCCCCCCGCGAGGGGGGAGGGGCGAATAATTCACCCCTCCACTTT. Translating it yields CAPREGGGANNSPLHF.

V and J are TRBV7-9 and TRBJ1-2, with 9 bases aligning to TRBD1. After removal of 0 bases from V and 8 bases from J, the junction contained 7 bases not matched to a gene. This CDR3 spans 15 amino acids. Germline CDR1 and CDR2: SEHNR and FQNEAQ (reference sequence). The CDR3 here is CASSLARGTGKGYTF. CDR3 nucleotides: TGTGCCAGCAGCTTAGCTAGGGGGACAGGGAAAGGCTACACCTTC.

The chain is built from TRBV5-6 and TRBJ1-4; D is perhaps TRBD1 (6 bases). V dropped 3 bases and J dropped 8 bases, with 11 bases sitting between them. The germline V gene encodes CDR1 SGHDT and CDR2 YYEEEE. This CDR3 comprises 13 residues. DNA for the CDR3: TGTGCCAGCAGCTCCACAGGGCTCGAAAAACTGTTTTTT. Its protein is CASSSTGLEKLFF.

The CDR3 bases are TGTGCCAGCAGTCCAGCTAGCGGGGGAGCAGCCTACAATGAGCAGTTCTTC. Protein: CASSPASGGAAYNEQFF. The V gene is TRBV6-2 or TRBV6-3, the J gene TRBJ2-1; 10 bases fit TRBD2. The CDR3 loop spans 17 amino acids. CDR1 is MNHEY, CDR2 SVGEGT, per germline. Trimming cost V 5 bases and J 2 bases; bases outside gene matches: 9.

The chain employs TRBV6-2 or TRBV6-3 and TRBJ1-2; D call uncertain. The ends were cut back, 4 bases at V and 5 bases at J, with 8 bases in the middle. The CDR3 is 12 residues long. Per the germline V gene, CDR1 is MNHEY and CDR2 is SVGEGT. CDR3 sequence (DNA): TGTGCCAGCAGTTTATTACAGTATGGCTACACCTTC. Translated, it gives CASSLLQYGYTF.

CDR3 sequence (DNA): TGTGCCAGCAGCCGGACAGGGGACGGAGCAGATACGCAGTATTTT. It specifies CASSRTGDGADTQYF. This chain links TRBV7-3 with TRBJ2-3; 9 bases are a match to TRBD1. CDR3 size: 15 residues. CDR1 is SGHTA, CDR2 FQGTGA, per germline. V shed 5 bases, J shed 4 bases, and the junction held 7 bases outside the gene matches.

The V and J genes are TRBV18 and TRBJ1-2, with D hard to call. CDR3 length equals 14 residues. V was shortened by 2 bases and J by 5 bases, with 12 bases between the two germline ends. CDR1 and CDR2 (germline): KGHSH, LQKENI. DNA of the CDR3: TGTGCCAGCTCACCAGTCCGGTCAGTTTATGGCTACACCTTC. As protein: CASSPVRSVYGYTF. Drawing the rest from reference TRBV18 and TRBJ1-2, the complete variable domain is NAGVMQNPRHLVRRRGQEARLRCSPMKGHSHVYWYRQLPEEGLKFMVYLQKENIIDESGMPKERFSAEFPKEGPSILRIQQVVRGDSAAYFCASSPVRSVYGYTFGSGTRLTVV.

V gene TRBV4-3 combines with J gene TRBJ1-5, with D maybe TRBD1 (6 bases). The germline V gene encodes CDR1 LGHNA and CDR2 YSLEER. CDR3 length: 14 residues. The V and J ends lost 3 bases and 2 bases respectively, with 8 bases between them. The DNA of the CDR3 is TGCGCCAGCAGCCAGAGGACAGGCAATCAGCCCCAGCATTTT. Translation gives CASSQRTGNQPQHF.